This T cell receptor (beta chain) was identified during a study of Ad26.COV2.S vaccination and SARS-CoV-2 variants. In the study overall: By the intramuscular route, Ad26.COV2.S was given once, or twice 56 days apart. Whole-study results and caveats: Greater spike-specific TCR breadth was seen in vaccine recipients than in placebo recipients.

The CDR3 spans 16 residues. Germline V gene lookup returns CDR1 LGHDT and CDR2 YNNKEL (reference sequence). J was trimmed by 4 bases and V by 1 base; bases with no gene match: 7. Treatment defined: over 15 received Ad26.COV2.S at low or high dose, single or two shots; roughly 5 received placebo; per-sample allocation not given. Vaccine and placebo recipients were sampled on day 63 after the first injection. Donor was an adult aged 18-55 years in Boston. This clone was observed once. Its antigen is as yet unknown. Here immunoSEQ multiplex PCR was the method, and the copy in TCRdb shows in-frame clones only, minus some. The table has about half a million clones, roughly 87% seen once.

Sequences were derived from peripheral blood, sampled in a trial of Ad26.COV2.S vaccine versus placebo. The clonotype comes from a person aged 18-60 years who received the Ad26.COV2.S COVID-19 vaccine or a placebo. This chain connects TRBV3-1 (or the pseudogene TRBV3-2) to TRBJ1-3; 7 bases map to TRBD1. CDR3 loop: CASSQGDRVRGNTIYF. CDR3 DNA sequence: TGTGCCAGCAGCCAAGGAGACAGGGTCCGGGGAAACACCATATATTTT.